This entry lists 16 T cell receptor beta chains sequenced from one sample in a study of blood T cells in healthy people across ages. The second PCR ran about 6 to 12 cycles with a sample-barcoded 5' primer and J-beta primers. TCRdb re-called the 5' RACE reads through MiXCR, storing one row per CDR3 protein. The repertoire holds more than 1.4 million distinct CDR3 sequences, with roughly 45% as singletons. Sequencing used blood. The origin of the receptors is a woman between 18 and 30 years old in good health.

A few counts support this clonotype. The V call is TRBV21-1, the J call TRBJ1-4. TRBV21-1 has pseudogene status. This CDR3 has 19 residues. CDR3 sequence reads: CASSKATALIMNGSEKLFF. CDR3 coding DNA: TGTGCCAGCAGCAAAGCCACAGCCCTGATAATGAACGGGAGTGAAAAACTGTTTTTT.

Of note for this clonotype: Mismatch with germline at one junction end may stem from a read error. The chain recombines TRBV6-1 with TRBJ1-2, with a weak D call TRBD1 (6 bases). Germline V gene sequence: CDR1 MNHNS, CDR2 SASEGT. The CDR3 extends over 15 amino acids. CDR3 protein: CASSDKTGTNNGYTF. The CDR3 region has the DNA TGTGCCAGTTCCGATAAAACAGGGACTAACAATGGCTACACCTTC.

The rearrangement uses TRBV5-4 and TRBJ2-5, with TRBD2 matching over 13 bases. Trimming cost V 1 base and J 5 bases; bases outside gene matches: 5. Germline CDR1 SGHNT, CDR2 YYREEE (reference sequence). The CDR3 runs 16 residues. The CDR3 bases are TGTGCCAGCAGCTTGAAACTAGCGGGGGGGGGTGAGACCCAGTACTTC. Protein product: CASSLKLAGGGETQYF. Variable domain in full (rest from reference TRBV5-4 and TRBJ2-5): ETGVTQSPTHLIKTRGQQVTLRCSSQSGHNTVSWYQQALGQGPQFIFQYYREEENGRGNFPPRFSGLQFPNYSSELNVNALELDDSALYLCASSLKLAGGGETQYFGPGTRLLVL.

Here the CDR3 reads CASRRGQVDDGHTF. In DNA, the CDR3 is TGTGCCAGCAGGAGAGGACAGGTTGATGACGGCCACACCTTC. The chain links TRBV2 to TRBJ1-2; 7 nucleotides agree with TRBD1. V was clipped by 6 bases and J by 12 bases; unmatched bases: 16. The CDR3 extends over 14 amino acids. The germline V gene encodes CDR1 SNHLY and CDR2 FYNNEI.

The J gene is TRBJ1-1, the V gene TRBV20-1; D unresolved. CDR3 length equals 14 residues. Trimming removed 0 bases at V and 1 base at J, with 9 bases between. Germline V gives CDR1 DFQATT, CDR2 SNEGSKA (reference sequence). Here the CDR3 reads CSARDPVGNTEAFF. The CDR3 region has the DNA TGCAGTGCTAGAGATCCAGTTGGGAACACTGAAGCTTTCTTT.

The chain couples TRBV20-1 to TRBJ2-1; 8 bases fit TRBD1. The J call is in doubt because the DNA end fits TRBJ2-7 better. The germline CDR1 and CDR2 sequences are DFQATT and SNEGSKA (reference sequence). This CDR3 has 14 amino acids. This chain's CDR3 is CSARGQESYNEQYF. The CDR3 DNA sequence: TGCAGTGCTAGGGGACAGGAATCCTACAATGAGCAGTACTTC.

This clonotype was seen a handful of times. The V call is TRBV27, the J call TRBJ2-1; D unresolved. The V gene's germline CDR1 is MNHEY and CDR2 SMNVEV (reference sequence). V lost 8 bases and J lost 0, with 17 bases in between. There are 16 residues in the CDR3. The CDR3 sequence: CASPLGLGCSYNEQFF. CDR3 bases: TGTGCCAGCCCCTTGGGTTTAGGGTGCTCCTACAATGAGCAGTTCTTC.

In this sample, this clonotype turned up many times. The V call is TRBV6-6, the J call TRBJ2-5; 14 nucleotides match TRBD2. The CDR3 has 16 residues. Germline V gene lookup returns CDR1 MNHNY and CDR2 SVGAGI (reference sequence). V lost 7 bases to trimming and J lost 4 bases; unmatched junction nucleotides: 8. Here the CDR3 DNA reads TGTGCCAGCATAACCGGGACTAGCGGGAGTGGAGAGACCCAGTACTTC. It is translated as CASITGTSGSGETQYF.

CDR3: CASSGGTGTGQPQHF. The CDR3 DNA is TGTGCCAGCAGCGGCGGGACAGGGACCGGGCAGCCCCAGCATTTT. The V gene is TRBV9, the J gene TRBJ1-5; 9 nucleotides agree with TRBD1. The CDR3 is 15 amino acids. Losses at the gene ends were 3 bases for V and 7 bases for J; bases not matched to a gene: 8. CDR1 and CDR2 from the germline V gene are SGDLS and YYNGEE.

The J gene is TRBJ2-1, the V gene TRBV20-1; TRBD1 agrees at 7 bases. Germline CDR1 and CDR2: DFQATT and SNEGSKA (reference sequence). The length of the CDR3 is 14 residues. With 2 bases clipped from V and 2 bases from J, the junction kept 3 bases outside the gene matches. The DNA for the CDR3 is TGCAGTGCTAGAAGGGGGACAGCCTACAATGAGCAGTTCTTC. Its translation: CSARRGTAYNEQFF.

The V call is TRBV9, the J call TRBJ1-1; D possibly corresponds to TRBD1 (5 bases). Trimming took 3 bases from V and 5 from J, leaving 11 bases between them. This CDR3 region has 13 residues. CDR1 and CDR2 (germline): SGDLS, YYNGEE. CDR3 protein: CASSAPGLTEAFF. The CDR3 bases are TGTGCCAGCAGCGCCCCAGGGTTGACTGAAGCTTTCTTT. Variable domain in full (rest from reference TRBV9 and TRBJ1-1): DSGVTQTPKHLITATGQRVTLRCSPRSGDLSVYWYQQSLDQGLQFLIQYYNGEERAKGNILERFSAQQFPDLHSELNLSSLELGDSALYFCASSAPGLTEAFFGQGTRLTVV.

This clonotype was detected a few times. The chain joins TRBV7-9 to TRBJ2-1; unclear D gene. The V and J ends lost 4 bases and 12 bases respectively, with 10 bases between them. The CDR3 spans 11 residues. Germline V CDR1 and CDR2: SEHNR, FQNEAQ (reference sequence). This chain's CDR3 is CASSSTRWQFF. The CDR3 DNA sequence: TGTGCCAGCAGCTCAACCAGATGGCAGTTCTTC.

V is TRBV20-1 and J is TRBJ2-1; the D call may be TRBD1 or TRBD2 (5 bases each). V lost 7 bases, J lost 0 bases, and 13 bases lay in between. This CDR3 region has 14 residues. Germline V gene data show CDR1 as DFQATT and CDR2 as SNEGSKA (reference sequence). This chain's CDR3 is CSDRPGPSYNEQFF. In nucleotides, the CDR3 is TGCAGTGATCGACCGGGACCCTCCTACAATGAGCAGTTCTTC.

The CDR3 spells CASSPGPARNTEAFF. DNA for the CDR3: TGTGCCAGCTCACCCGGTCCCGCGAGGAACACTGAAGCTTTCTTT. This sequence joins TRBV18 and TRBJ1-1, with D uncertain. The CDR3 is 15 amino acids. Trimming pared 3 bases from V and 1 base from J, leaving 12 bases between. Germline CDR1 reads KGHSH; CDR2 reads LQKENI.

V usage is TRBV7-2 and J usage is TRBJ1-1; D remains ambiguous. Germline lookup yields CDR1 SGHTA and CDR2 FQGNSA. V gave up 3 bases and J gave up 0 bases, with 8 bases separating them. The CDR3 length is 14 residues. This CDR3 reads CASSLRRLNTEAFF. The CDR3 DNA follows: TGTGCCAGCAGCTTGAGGCGGCTGAACACTGAAGCTTTCTTT.

A few counts support this clonotype. The chain joins TRBV6-6 to TRBJ2-2; 9 nucleotides match TRBD1. Trimming cost V 4 bases and J 2 bases; bases outside gene matches: 2. The CDR3 has 15 residues. CDR1 and CDR2 from the germline V gene are MNHNY and SVGAGI (reference sequence). The CDR3 coding sequence is TGTGCCAGCAGTTCGACAGGGGGTAACACCGGGGAGCTGTTTTTT. Translated, it gives CASSSTGGNTGELFF.